These T cell receptor beta chains were read from a single sample in a study of molecular identifiers for immune sequencing clone quantification. One entry per CDR3 protein results from TCRdb running MiXCR on the PCR reads. The table lists about 320,000 distinct CDR3 sequences, over 20% of them singletons. Sequencing used naive CD8+ T cells from blood, with Jurkat cell RNA spiked in. The receptors originated from a human donor in good health. Some libraries in this study had Jurkat cell RNA spiked in. Both conserved end residues are part of each CDR3. A D gene is named only where the DNA matches it firmly. Part of the rows lack a size; the others show once, few, many or a class for expanded clones.

d_call	v_call	j_call	clone_size	cdr3_length	cdr3_nt	cdr3_aa
.	TRBV4-1	TRBJ1-5	few	16	TGCGCCAGCAGCCAAGGCGAAATCAGCGGCAATCAGCCCCAGCATTTT	CASSQGEISGNQPQHF
.	TRBV28	TRBJ2-2	.	15	TGTGCAACGGAGACTTACGAAAGGAACACCGGGGAGCTGTTTTTT	CATETYERNTGELFF
TRBD2	TRBV9	TRBJ2-7	many	14	TGTGCCAGCAGCCCTAGCGGGGGGACCTACGAGCAGTACTTC	CASSPSGGTYEQYF
.	TRBV7-9	TRBJ2-7	.	12	TGTGCCAGCAGCGGCGACGATGAAGAGCAGTACTTC	CASSGDDEEQYF
.	TRBV7-2	TRBJ2-7	many	14	TGTGCCAGCAGCCCCCGGACGGAGCCCTACGAGCAGTACTTC	CASSPRTEPYEQYF
.	TRBV4-3	TRBJ1-2	many	14	TGCGCCAGCAGCCCCCAAGATTGGCCGTATGGCTACACCTTC	CASSPQDWPYGYTF
TRBD1	TRBV27	TRBJ2-5	.	15	TGTGCCAGCTCACGGACAGGGCCATACCAAGAGACCCAGTACTTC	CASSRTGPYQETQYF
.	TRBV7-2	TRBJ2-7	.	13	TGTGCCAGCAGGTTGACGTCGCCCTACGAGCAGTACTTC	CASRLTSPYEQYF
.	TRBV9	TRBJ2-7	.	13	TGTGCCAGCAGCGTAGCTGAGCTGGGCGAGCAGTACTTC	CASSVAELGEQYF
.	TRBV23-1	TRBJ2-3	.	16	TGCGCCAGCAGTCAATCCATACAGGGAGTTACAGATACGCAGTATTTT	CASSQSIQGVTDTQYF
.	TRBV12-3/TRBV12-4	TRBJ2-5	.	13	TGTGCCAGCAGTCCAGGGCTGCGAGAGACCCAGTACTTC	CASSPGLRETQYF
.	TRBV28	TRBJ2-1	many	15	TGTGCCAGCAGTTTAGGGGAGTACTTGGAGGGTGAGCAGTTCTTC	CASSLGEYLEGEQFF
.	TRBV12-3/TRBV12-4	TRBJ2-1	.	13	TGTGCCAGCGGGGCAGGAGGCTACAATGAGCAGTTCTTC	CASGAGGYNEQFF
.	TRBV30	TRBJ2-3	.	15	TGTGCCTGGAGTGGGGGGGGGGCTTCCACAGATACGCAGTATTTT	CAWSGGGASTDTQYF
.	TRBV27	TRBJ1-4	.	10	TGTGCCAGCGGTAATGAAAAACTGTTTTTT	CASGNEKLFF
TRBD2	TRBV28	TRBJ2-3	many	15	TGTGCCACCTCGGCCGGGACTAGCAGCACAGATACGCAGTATTTT	CATSAGTSSTDTQYF
.	TRBV9	TRBJ1-1	.	14	TGTGCCAGCAGCGTTAACTCCTTGAACACTGAAGCTTTCTTT	CASSVNSLNTEAFF
TRBD2	TRBV12-3/TRBV12-4	TRBJ2-3	many	15	TGTGCCAGCACCGGACCGGAGCGGGGGGCAGATACGCAGTATTTT	CASTGPERGADTQYF
.	TRBV4-3	TRBJ2-7	few	15	TGCGCCAGCAGCCAAGAGGCAGGATTGTTCTACGAGCAGTACTTC	CASSQEAGLFYEQYF
.	TRBV4-1	TRBJ2-3	.	14	TGCGCCAGCAGCCAAGTGGAGGATCCAGATACGCAGTATTTT	CASSQVEDPDTQYF
TRBD1	TRBV7-9	TRBJ2-7	many	16	TGTGCCAGCAGCTCACAACCGGGACAGGGGACGTACGAGCAGTACTTC	CASSSQPGQGTYEQYF
.	TRBV25-1	TRBJ2-3	.	18	TGTGCCAGCAGTGAACCCCGGGGTCCCCATTTAAACGCAGATACGCAGTATTTT	CASSEPRGPHLNADTQYF
.	TRBV2	TRBJ2-3	many	15	TGTGCCAGCAGTGTTGGCCCCCGAGTTTCAGATACGCAGTATTTT	CASSVGPRVSDTQYF
.	TRBV7-6	TRBJ1-5	.	18	TGTGCCAGCAGCCCCTCGGGGGCGAATATGGATAGCAATCAGCCCCAGCATTTT	CASSPSGANMDSNQPQHF
.	TRBV12-5	TRBJ1-1	.	13	TGTGCTAGTGGGCTAGGGCAGAACACTGAAGCTTTCTTT	CASGLGQNTEAFF
.	TRBV6-1	TRBJ2-7	.	13	TGTGCCAGCAGCACGGGACCTGGCAACGAGCAGTACTTC	CASSTGPGNEQYF
TRBD2	TRBV27	TRBJ2-3	few	16	TGTGCCAGCAGTTTATTAGGTAGCGGGGGGGCAGATACGCAGTATTTT	CASSLLGSGGADTQYF
TRBD2	TRBV6-5	TRBJ2-3	many	17	TGTGCCAGCAGCAAAGCCGGGACTACCGTGGTTGGAGATACGCAGTATTTT	CASSKAGTTVVGDTQYF
.	TRBV5-1	TRBJ2-3	.	13	TGCGCCAGCAGCCCCGAAAGTGCGAATACGCAGTATTTT	CASSPESANTQYF
.	TRBV5-1	TRBJ1-5	many	15	TGCGCCAGCAGCTTGGACGGTACTTTGGGTCAGCCCCAGCATTTT	CASSLDGTLGQPQHF
TRBD1	TRBV29-1	TRBJ2-2	many	15	TGCAGCGTTGAAAAGGGGGCCGGGAACACCGGGGAGCTGTTTTTT	CSVEKGAGNTGELFF
.	TRBV7-9	TRBJ1-1	many	14	TGTGCCAGCACCCTAGGGGGGCAGGACACTGAAGCTTTCTTT	CASTLGGQDTEAFF
TRBD1	TRBV10-2	TRBJ1-1	.	15	TGCGCCAGCAGTGAATACAGGGGGCGCGGCACTGAAGCTTTCTTT	CASSEYRGRGTEAFF
.	TRBV30	TRBJ1-1	.	12	TGTGCCTGGATGGACGCCAGCACTGAAGCTTTCTTT	CAWMDASTEAFF
.	TRBV5-6	TRBJ1-5	few	12	TGTGCCAGCAGTTCCGAACAGGGGCCCCAGCATTTT	CASSSEQGPQHF
.	TRBV5-6	TRBJ2-7	.	15	TGTGCCAGCAGCTTAATGAATAGCGGTCCCTACGAGCAGTACTTC	CASSLMNSGPYEQYF
TRBD2	TRBV7-2	TRBJ2-1	.	18	TGTGCCAGCAGCTTAGCGTATGTGGGACTAGCGGGAAGCAATGAGCAGTTCTTC	CASSLAYVGLAGSNEQFF
TRBD2	TRBV13	TRBJ2-1	many	17	TGTGCCAGCAGCTTAGGCTATCGGACTAGCGGGGTTGATGAGCAGTTCTTC	CASSLGYRTSGVDEQFF
.	TRBV27	TRBJ2-1	.	15	TGTGCCAGTGTAAGTGGGGTGAGCTCCTACAATGAGCAGTTCTTC	CASVSGVSSYNEQFF